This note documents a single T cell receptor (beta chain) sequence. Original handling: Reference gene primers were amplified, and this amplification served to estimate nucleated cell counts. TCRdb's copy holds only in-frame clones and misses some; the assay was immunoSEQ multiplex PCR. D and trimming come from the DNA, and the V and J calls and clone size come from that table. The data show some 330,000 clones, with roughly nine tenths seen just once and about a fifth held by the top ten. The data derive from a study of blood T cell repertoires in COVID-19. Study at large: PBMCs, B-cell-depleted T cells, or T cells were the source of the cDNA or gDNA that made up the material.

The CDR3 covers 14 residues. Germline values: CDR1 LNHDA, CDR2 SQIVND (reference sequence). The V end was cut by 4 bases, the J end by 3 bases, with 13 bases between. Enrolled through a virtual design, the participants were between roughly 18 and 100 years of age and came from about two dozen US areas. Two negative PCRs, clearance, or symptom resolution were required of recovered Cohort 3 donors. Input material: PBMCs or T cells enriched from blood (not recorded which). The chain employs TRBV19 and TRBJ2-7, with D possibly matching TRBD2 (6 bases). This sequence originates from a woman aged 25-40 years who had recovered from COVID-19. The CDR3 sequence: CASSTTSRNYEQYF. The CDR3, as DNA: TGTGCCAGTAGTACTACTAGCAGAAACTACGAGCAGTACTTC.